What follows are 8 T cell receptor beta chains derived from one specimen sequenced in a study of blood T cell repertoires in COVID-19. Sequencing was performed with immunoSEQ multiplex PCR; in TCRdb, only in-frame clones are kept and a portion is missing. The sample lists 180,000 or so clones, 70% to 90% occurring once. The sequencing input was peripheral blood. Receptor source: a man between 60 and 70 years old with acute or convalescent COVID-19.

The chain couples TRBV5-4 to TRBJ2-3; weak D call: TRBD2 (6 bases). CDR1 is SGHNT and CDR2 is YYREEE in the germline V gene (reference sequence). The CDR3 loop spans 16 amino acids. Between the trimmed V and J ends, which lost 0 bases and 2 bases, there was a span of 13 bases. CDR3 sequence: CASSLGGGRNTDTQYF. The CDR3, as DNA: TGTGCCAGCAGCTTGGGCGGAGGGCGAAACACAGATACGCAGTATTTT.

The chain couples TRBV19 to TRBJ1-1; D possibly corresponds to TRBD1 (5 bases). There are 15 residues in the CDR3. Germline lookup yields CDR1 LNHDA and CDR2 SQIVND (reference sequence). V lost 2 bases to trimming and J lost 0 bases, with 10 bases between them. Here the CDR3 DNA reads TGTGCCAGTAGTATACCAGGGCCAATGAACACTGAAGCTTTCTTT. Its translation: CASSIPGPMNTEAFF.

The genes are TRBV27 and TRBJ1-4; no firm D call. The CDR3 runs 16 residues. Germline CDR1 reads MNHEY; CDR2 reads SMNVEV (reference sequence). Trimming took 5 bases from V and 0 from J, leaving 13 bases between them. DNA for the CDR3: TGTGCCAGCAGTAGACGGGGAAGAGCAACTAATGAAAAACTGTTTTTT. Encoded protein: CASSRRGRATNEKLFF.

The chain uses TRBV12-3 or TRBV12-4 and TRBJ1-2; no firm D call. The V end was cut by 1 base, the J end by 13 bases, with 10 bases between. CDR3 length: 11 residues. DNA of the CDR3: TGTGCCAGCAGTTTAGGGGAAGGGAGCACCTTC. This codes for CASSLGEGSTF.

This clone has just one count. The V and J genes are TRBV11-2 and TRBJ1-1; D gene unclear. This CDR3 is built from 15 residues. Trimming pared 5 bases from V and 0 bases from J, leaving 13 bases between. Germline assignment: CDR1 SGHAT and CDR2 FQNNGV. CDR3 sequence: CASSPLGGMNTEAFF. CDR3 nucleotides: TGTGCCAGCAGCCCCCTCGGCGGCATGAACACTGAAGCTTTCTTT.

The V call is TRBV28, the J call TRBJ2-7; 10 nucleotides agree with TRBD2. This CDR3 spans 12 amino acids. V lost 3 bases and J lost 10; bases outside the gene matches: 3. The V gene's germline CDR1 is MDHEN and CDR2 SYDVKM. The CDR3, as DNA: TGTGCCAGCAGTTTTGCTAGCGGGAGTCAGTACTTC. Translated: CASSFASGSQYF.

This clone was detected a few times. The rearrangement uses TRBV5-1 and TRBJ1-2; maybe TRBD1 (6 bases). CDR3 size: 13 residues. Germline lookup yields CDR1 SGHRS and CDR2 YFSETQ. V lost 4 bases and J lost 2, with 9 bases in between. CDR3: CASSRQENYGYTF. CDR3 DNA: TGCGCCAGCAGCAGACAGGAGAACTATGGCTACACCTTC.

The gene calls are TRBV6-5 and TRBJ2-7, with D perhaps TRBD1 (6 bases). Germline CDR1 and CDR2: MNHEY and SVGAGI. V was cut by 0 bases and J by 7 bases, with 19 bases left in between. The CDR3 sequence is 16 residues long. Here the CDR3 reads CASSYSGSLSQGEQYF. In nucleotides, the CDR3 is TGTGCCAGCAGTTACTCGGGAAGCCTATCCCAGGGGGAGCAGTACTTC.